A selection of T cell receptor beta chains follows, all from one sample in a study of blood T cell repertoires in COVID-19. Assay: immunoSEQ multiplex PCR; the TCRdb copy retains only in-frame clones and omits some. Of roughly 130,000 clones detected, roughly 84% appear once; the ten largest clones hold around 12%. The sequencing input was peripheral blood. Receptor source: a woman aged 25 to 39 who had recovered from COVID-19. Each CDR3 is given with its conserved first and last residue. The D gene is left open where the match is weak. Some rows have no size entry. The others give once, few or many, or a class for an expanded clone.

CDR3,DNA,size,J,V,D
CASTLMGGGRALGEQFF,TGTGCCAGCACTTTGATGGGCGGCGGGAGGGCCTTAGGGGAGCAGTTCTTC,-,TRBJ2-1,TRBV5-6,TRBD2
CASSPGPGTQYF,TGTGCCAGCAGTCCAGGGCCGGGTACGCAGTATTTT,-,TRBJ2-3,TRBV2,-
CASSPTTSGSYNEQFF,TGTGCCAGCAGCCCAACGACTAGCGGTTCCTACAATGAGCAGTTCTTC,-,TRBJ2-1,TRBV13,TRBD2
CAWWGGGRTEAFF,TGTGCCTGGTGGGGGGGTGGACGCACTGAAGCTTTCTTT,-,TRBJ1-1,TRBV30,-
CASSLGQINSPLHF,TGTGCCAGCAGCTTAGGGCAGATCAATTCACCCCTCCACTTT,-,TRBJ1-6,TRBV7-9,-
CASRRGGVEQPQHF,TGTGCCAGCAGAAGGGGTGGGGTCGAGCAGCCCCAGCATTTT,once,TRBJ1-5,TRBV6-5,-
CASSETGPDTQYF,TGTGCCAGCAGTGAGACAGGGCCGGATACGCAGTATTTT,-,TRBJ2-3,TRBV6-4,TRBD1
CASSLQGGFINEKLFF,TGCGCCAGCAGCTTGCAGGGAGGCTTTATTAATGAAAAACTGTTTTTT,few,TRBJ1-4,TRBV5-1,-
CASSEAKRPGQGSNQPQHF,TGTGCCAGCAGTGAAGCGAAACGACCGGGACAGGGGAGCAATCAGCCCCAGCATTTT,-,TRBJ1-5,TRBV2,TRBD1
CASSQARGTGGSEQYF,TGTGCCAGCAGCCAAGCGAGAGGGACAGGGGGCTCCGAGCAGTACTTC,-,TRBJ2-7,TRBV3-1/TRBV3-2,TRBD1
CASSSPGRNYGYTF,TGTGCCAGCAGCTCCCCAGGTCGGAACTATGGCTACACCTTC,-,TRBJ1-2,TRBV13,-
CASSHRRTGGNYGYTF,TGCGCCAGCAGCCACCGGAGGACAGGGGGGAACTATGGCTACACCTTC,-,TRBJ1-2,TRBV5-1,TRBD1
CASSSIGQGGFDSPLHF,TGTGCCAGCAGTTCCATTGGACAGGGTGGATTCGATTCACCCCTCCACTTT,once,TRBJ1-6,TRBV28,TRBD1
CASSLGTSRNSPLHF,TGCGCCAGCAGCTTGGGGACTTCCCGGAATTCACCCCTCCACTTT,few,TRBJ1-6,TRBV5-1,-
CASGQGTITGELFF,TGTGCCAGCGGACAGGGGACGATCACCGGGGAGCTGTTTTTT,few,TRBJ2-2,TRBV7-3,TRBD1
CASSYTPDPSRELFF,TGTGCCAGCAGTTATACCCCAGATCCCTCGCGGGAACTGTTTTTT,-,TRBJ1-4,TRBV5-5,-
CASSTRSSYEQYF,TGTGCCAGCTCCACCCGGAGCTCCTACGAGCAGTACTTC,once,TRBJ2-7,TRBV18,-
CASSPVLQGADYGYTF,TGTGCCAGCTCACCGGTGTTACAGGGGGCGGACTATGGCTACACCTTC,-,TRBJ1-2,TRBV18,TRBD1
CASSLQGVGYTF,TGTGCCAGCAGCTTACAGGGGGTTGGCTACACCTTC,-,TRBJ1-2,TRBV9,TRBD1
CASSSHGSYEQYF,TGTGCCAGTAGTTCTCACGGCTCCTACGAGCAGTACTTC,-,TRBJ2-7,TRBV19,-
CATSRDFGGGEKLFF,TGTGCCACCAGCAGAGATTTCGGGGGAGGGGAAAAACTGTTTTTT,-,TRBJ1-4,TRBV15,-
CASSMAGFPAFF,TGTGCCAGTAGTATGGCAGGTTTCCCAGCTTTCTTT,-,TRBJ1-1,TRBV19,-
CASSLVPQGNYGYTF,TGTGCCAGCAGCTTAGTGCCGCAGGGAAACTATGGCTACACCTTC,once,TRBJ1-2,TRBV5-4,-
CASTRRENQPQHF,TGTGCCAGCACCAGGCGGGAGAATCAGCCCCAGCATTTT,-,TRBJ1-5,TRBV2,-
CASSIDLFGGAYNEQFF,TGTGCCAGTAGTATAGATCTATTCGGGGGGGCTTACAATGAGCAGTTCTTC,-,TRBJ2-1,TRBV19,TRBD2
CASSESSGGRYEQYF,TGCGCCAGCAGTGAGTCCTCGGGCGGGCGGTACGAGCAGTACTTC,-,TRBJ2-7,TRBV10-2,-
CASSHRAGLQETQYF,TGTGCCAGCAGCCACCGAGCGGGGCTCCAAGAGACCCAGTACTTC,few,TRBJ2-5,TRBV4-2,TRBD2
CASGPPSSDEQFF,TGTGCTAGTGGCCCACCCTCTTCGGATGAGCAGTTCTTC,-,TRBJ2-1,TRBV12-5,-
CASSAQGTNQPQHF,TGTGCCAGCAGCGCCCAGGGGACGAATCAGCCCCAGCATTTT,-,TRBJ1-5,TRBV7-9,-
CASRPGQGARYEQYF,TGCGCCAGCAGGCCTGGACAGGGCGCCAGATACGAGCAGTACTTC,-,TRBJ2-7,TRBV5-1,TRBD1
CASQKLYRAVADTQYF,TGCGCCAGCCAAAAGCTCTACAGGGCTGTCGCAGATACGCAGTATTTT,-,TRBJ2-3,TRBV5-1,-
CASSAGTGTTDTQYF,TGCGCCAGCAGCGCCGGGACAGGGACAACAGATACGCAGTATTTT,-,TRBJ2-3,TRBV5-1,TRBD1
CASSVNRDHRDEQYF,TGTGCCAGCAGCGTAAACCGGGACCACAGGGACGAGCAGTACTTC,once,TRBJ2-7,TRBV5-4,-
CASSPGPQETQYF,TGTGCCAGCAGCCCGGGTCCCCAAGAGACCCAGTACTTC,-,TRBJ2-5,TRBV5-5,-
CAISSTGVNTEAFF,TGTGCCATCAGCTCGACAGGGGTGAACACTGAAGCTTTCTTT,-,TRBJ1-1,TRBV10-3,TRBD1
CASSTARDRAREQYF,TGTGCCAGTAGTACCGCCCGGGACAGGGCCCGCGAGCAGTACTTC,-,TRBJ2-7,TRBV19,TRBD1
CASSLNRIASNTEAFF,TGCGCCAGCAGCTTGAACCGGATAGCGTCAAACACTGAAGCTTTCTTT,-,TRBJ1-1,TRBV5-1,-
CASSLGPGGETQYF,TGTGCCAGCAGCTTAGGACCAGGAGGGGAGACCCAGTACTTC,-,TRBJ2-5,TRBV7-8,-
CASSLFVTSSGANVLTF,TGTGCCAGCAGTTTATTCGTCACGAGCTCTGGGGCCAACGTCCTGACTTTC,-,TRBJ2-6,TRBV27,-
CASSYFGGSGAYEQYF,TGTGCCAGCAGCTATTTCGGGGGTAGCGGGGCGTACGAGCAGTACTTC,-,TRBJ2-7,TRBV3-1/TRBV3-2,TRBD2
CASCMAGRETQYF,TGTGCCAGCTGTATGGCTGGGAGGGAGACCCAGTACTTC,-,TRBJ2-5,TRBV2,-
CASSEYDEKLFF,TGTGCCAGCAGTGAATATGATGAAAAACTGTTTTTT,few,TRBJ1-4,TRBV6-1,-
CASSWTSAAGGQFF,TGCGCCAGCAGCTGGACTAGCGCGGCGGGGGGGCAGTTCTTC,-,TRBJ2-1,TRBV5-1,TRBD2
CASSERKAGGRTGQYF,TGTGCCAGCAGTGAACGGAAAGCGGGAGGGCGTACGGGGCAGTACTTC,-,TRBJ2-7,TRBV6-4,TRBD2
CASSQRVGGEQFF,TGTGCCAGCAGCCAGAGGGTCGGGGGTGAGCAGTTCTTC,-,TRBJ2-1,TRBV3-1/TRBV3-2,-
CASSPPGQRSSYEQYF,TGTGCCAGCTCACCCCCGGGACAGAGGAGCTCCTACGAGCAGTACTTC,-,TRBJ2-7,TRBV18,TRBD1
CASSAGRANTDTQYF,TGTGCCAGCAGTGCGGGACGGGCGAACACAGATACGCAGTATTTT,-,TRBJ2-3,TRBV6-7,-
CASSLLGNTEAFF,TGTGCCAGCAGTTTACTCGGGAACACTGAAGCTTTCTTT,-,TRBJ1-1,TRBV11-3,-
CASSLATDLGYTF,TGTGCCAGCAGCTTAGCGACAGATCTTGGCTACACCTTC,-,TRBJ1-2,TRBV7-9,-
CASSLSGAPWYF,TGTGCCAGCAGTTTAAGCGGGGCCCCCTGGTATTTT,-,TRBJ2-3,TRBV12-3/TRBV12-4,TRBD2
CATRTGMNYGYTF,TGTGCCACCCGGACAGGCATGAACTATGGCTACACCTTC,-,TRBJ1-2,TRBV27,TRBD1
CASSVVGRSSTDTQYF,TGTGCCAGCAGCGTAGTTGGTAGATCGAGCACAGATACGCAGTATTTT,-,TRBJ2-3,TRBV9,-
CASSLDRTFRNEQFF,TGTGCCAGCAGCCTCGACCGGACATTTCGCAATGAGCAGTTCTTC,-,TRBJ2-1,TRBV7-9,-
CASSLGGGTEAFF,TGTGCCAGCAGCTTGGGTGGGGGGACTGAAGCTTTCTTT,-,TRBJ1-1,TRBV5-4,-
CASSRTSGSYNEQFF,TGTGCCAGCAGCCGGACTAGCGGGTCCTACAATGAGCAGTTCTTC,-,TRBJ2-1,TRBV14,TRBD2